A single sample is the source of the 25 T cell receptor beta chains below, sequenced in a study of T cell repertoires in cytomegalovirus infection. MiXCR was run by TCRdb on the reads, yielding one entry per CDR3 protein. The sample consists of roughly 720,000 distinct CDR3 sequences, about a third of them appearing once. The sample comprised PBMCs. Receptors were obtained from a human donor in good health (CMV status not recorded). Some clones in this sample may be carry-over from other donors' samples.

The gene calls are TRBV2 and TRBJ2-1; maybe TRBD2 (6 bases). This CDR3 has 15 amino acids. With 2 bases removed from V and 4 bases from J, the gap between germline ends came to 12 bases. Germline CDR1 and CDR2: SNHLY and FYNNEI. For the CDR3, the DNA is TGTGCCAGCAGTGAAAACCTAGCGCATTACAATGAGCAGTTCTTC. Protein sequence: CASSENLAHYNEQFF.

A few counts support this clonotype. The chain couples TRBV6-5 to TRBJ2-7; D is uncertain. Germline CDR1 and CDR2: MNHEY and SVGAGI. CDR3 length equals 15 residues. Trimming removed 2 bases from V and 4 bases from J, with 15 bases in between. CDR3 loop: CASSYGRLPGYEQYF. The CDR3 nucleotides read TGTGCCAGCAGTTACGGACGGCTGCCCGGGTACGAGCAGTACTTC.

This clonotype showed up just a few times. The chain has TRBV20-1 and TRBJ2-7, with a weak D call TRBD1 (6 bases). The ends were cut back, 0 bases at V and 5 bases at J, with 11 bases in the middle. This CDR3 spans 13 amino acids. Germline lookup yields CDR1 DFQATT and CDR2 SNEGSKA (reference sequence). The CDR3 region has the DNA TGCAGTGCTAGAGACTACAGGGCCCACGAGCAGTACTTC. Its translation: CSARDYRAHEQYF.

The table lists this clonotype with many counts. The rearrangement uses TRBV7-2 and TRBJ2-7, with 9 bases identical to TRBD2. CDR1 is SGHTA and CDR2 is FQGNSA in the germline V gene. The V and J ends lost 1 base and 10 bases, in that order; junction bases with no gene match: 11. This CDR3 region has 15 residues. The CDR3 here is CASSLGGSGRREQYF. The CDR3 bases are TGTGCCAGCAGCTTAGGGGGTAGCGGGAGAAGGGAACAGTACTTC.

This chain joins TRBV12-3 or TRBV12-4 and TRBJ2-3; a possible D gene is TRBD1 (6 bases). This CDR3 has 21 amino acids. V was trimmed by 3 bases and J by 4 bases, leaving 32 bases between them. This CDR3 reads CASSFKVPPGHPYRGADTQYF. The CDR3, as DNA: TGTGCCAGCAGTTTTAAGGTCCCCCCGGGACACCCTTATCGGGGCGCAGATACGCAGTATTTT.

This clonotype has only a few counts. The chain has TRBV18 and TRBJ2-3; D perhaps matches TRBD1 (5 bases). Germline CDR1 and CDR2: KGHSH and LQKENI. The CDR3 totals 14 residues. Trimming shortened V by 2 bases and J by 2 bases, and 8 bases separated the two germline ends. The CDR3 DNA sequence: TGTGCCAGCTCACCAAGACAGAACACAGATACGCAGTATTTT. The encoded protein is CASSPRQNTDTQYF.

This clonotype was recorded at least ten times. The chain links TRBV28 to TRBJ1-2, with TRBD1 matching 8 bases. Germline CDR1 MDHEN, CDR2 SYDVKM. The CDR3 has 15 amino acids. V lost 4 bases and J lost 4; bases outside the gene matches: 8. In DNA, the CDR3 is TGTGCCAGCAGTTCGAGCTGGGGGACAGGCTATGGCTACACCTTC. Encoded protein: CASSSSWGTGYGYTF.

The chain links TRBV12-3 or TRBV12-4 to TRBJ2-7; D ambiguous. This CDR3 is built from 14 residues. Deletions cut 1 base from V and 6 bases from J, with 13 bases between. The DNA for the CDR3 is TGTGCCAGCAGTTTAGGCCACTCAGAAAGCGAGCAGTACTTC. Amino acid sequence: CASSLGHSESEQYF.

This clonotype has only a few counts. The J gene is TRBJ2-3, the V gene TRBV10-3; D remains ambiguous. V was shortened by 0 bases and J by 0 bases, with 10 bases between the two germline ends. Germline loops: CDR1 ENHRY, CDR2 SYGVKD. The CDR3 loop spans 16 amino acids. The CDR3 here is CAISESLDGSTDTQYF. The CDR3 region has the DNA TGTGCCATCAGTGAGTCCCTGGACGGTAGCACAGATACGCAGTATTTT.

The rearrangement uses TRBV29-1 and TRBJ1-1; 8 nucleotides line up with TRBD1. The CDR3 length is 14 residues. J lost 1 base, V lost 7 bases, and 8 bases had no gene match. In germline, CDR1 is SQVTM, CDR2 ANQGSEA. The CDR3 sequence is CSAKTDRANTEAFF. CDR3 DNA sequence: TGCAGCGCTAAAACGGACAGGGCGAACACTGAAGCTTTCTTT. The variable domain in full, with the rest retrieved from reference TRBV29-1 and TRBJ1-1, is SAVISQKPSRDICQRGTSLTIQCQVDSQVTMMFWYRQQPGQSLTLIATANQGSEATYESGFVIDKFPISRPNLTFSTLTVSNMSPEDSSIYLCSAKTDRANTEAFFGQGTRLTVV.

CDR3 residues: CASSYTANYGYTF. The DNA of the CDR3 is TGTGCCAGCAGTTATACAGCAAACTATGGCTACACCTTC. The chain has TRBV12-3 or TRBV12-4 and TRBJ1-2; D remains ambiguous. V dropped 4 bases and J dropped 2 bases, with 8 bases sitting between them. This CDR3 comprises 13 residues.

J is TRBJ2-7 and V is TRBV10-3; D could derive from TRBD1 or TRBD2 (5 bases each). The V gene lost 6 bases and the J gene lost 0 bases, with 12 bases spanning the gap. Germline loops: CDR1 ENHRY, CDR2 SYGVKD. There are 14 residues in the CDR3. CDR3 DNA: TGTGCCATCAGAGCAGGGACCCGCTCCTACGAGCAGTACTTC. It encodes CAIRAGTRSYEQYF.

The chain combines TRBV6-1 with TRBJ2-1, with D hard to call. The CDR3 extends over 11 amino acids. Trimming took off 2 bases at V and 10 bases at J, with 6 bases between the two ends. The germline V gene has CDR1 MNHNS and CDR2 SASEGT. CDR3 protein: CASSESREQFF. CDR3 coding DNA: TGTGCCAGCAGTGAATCCCGGGAGCAGTTCTTC.

This clonotype was seen a few times. The chain combines TRBV20-1 with TRBJ2-1, with D unresolved. This CDR3 has 14 amino acids. Per germline, CDR1 DFQATT and CDR2 SNEGSKA (reference sequence). Trimming stripped 3 bases from V and 0 bases from J, with 9 bases between. The chain's CDR3 is CSARAPSSYNEQFF. The CDR3 nucleotides are TGCAGTGCTAGGGCGCCTAGCTCCTACAATGAGCAGTTCTTC.

V gene TRBV28 combines with J gene TRBJ1-1; tentative D call: TRBD1 (6 bases). V was clipped by 7 bases and J by 6 bases, with 12 bases between them. From germline, CDR1 is MDHEN and CDR2 SYDVKM. The CDR3 extends over 12 amino acids. CDR3 coding DNA: TGTGCCAGCATCCAGGGGTTTTCTGAAGCTTTCTTT. It is translated as CASIQGFSEAFF.

Worth noting for this clonotype: This clone may be a read error of a much larger clone one base away. The V and J genes are TRBV7-2 and TRBJ2-4; the D gene is possibly TRBD1 (5 bases). There are 12 residues in the CDR3. Between the trimmed V and J ends, which lost 7 bases and 11 bases, there was a span of 15 bases. The germline CDR1 and CDR2 sequences are SGHTA and FQGNSA. CDR3: CASTADSVVQYF. The CDR3 nucleotides are TGTGCCAGCACAGCCGACAGCGTTGTTCAGTACTTC.

The CDR3 DNA follows: TGTGCCAGCCTCGGAACTCCGAACGAGCAGTACTTC. This translates into CASLGTPNEQYF. The chain is built from TRBV11-2 and TRBJ2-7; no definite D call. Trimming shortened V by 8 bases and J by 5 bases, and 13 bases separated the two germline ends. Looked up from germline, CDR1 is SGHAT and CDR2 is FQNNGV. The CDR3 is 12 residues long.

The chain is built from TRBV10-3 and TRBJ1-6; 9 nucleotides line up with TRBD1. Trimming cost V 10 bases and J 6 bases; bases outside gene matches: 10. The CDR3 covers 15 residues. Germline V gives CDR1 ENHRY, CDR2 SYGVKD. The CDR3 sequence: CATLSGTGSNSPLHF. CDR3 coding DNA: TGTGCCACCCTATCCGGGACAGGGTCTAATTCACCCCTCCACTTT.

This clonotype was observed a few times. The chain links TRBV9 to TRBJ1-2; 7 bases map to TRBD1. This CDR3 is built from 16 residues. With 0 bases clipped from V and 2 bases from J, the junction kept 7 bases outside the gene matches. The germline gives CDR1 SGDLS, CDR2 YYNGEE. CDR3 nucleotides: TGTGCCAGCAGCGTAGGGGGGACAGCGATGAACTATGGCTACACCTTC. Translating gives CASSVGGTAMNYGYTF. Variable domain in full (rest from reference TRBV9 and TRBJ1-2): DSGVTQTPKHLITATGQRVTLRCSPRSGDLSVYWYQQSLDQGLQFLIQYYNGEERAKGNILERFSAQQFPDLHSELNLSSLELGDSALYFCASSVGGTAMNYGYTFGSGTRLTVV.

This clonotype was picked up many times. The chain employs TRBV7-9 and TRBJ1-1; TRBD1 agrees at 9 bases. Trimming removed 5 bases from V and 4 bases from J; junction bases left unmatched: 14. CDR1 is SEHNR, CDR2 FQNEAQ, per germline (reference sequence). There are 17 residues in the CDR3. The CDR3 nucleotides are TGTGCCAGCAGCCCCGGACAGGGGAAAGTTGGGGCCACTGAAGCTTTCTTT. Protein: CASSPGQGKVGATEAFF.

The V gene is TRBV7-8, the J gene TRBJ1-1; unclear D gene. The CDR3 covers 13 residues. V was pared by 5 bases and J by 3 bases, with 10 bases between. CDR1 is SGHVS and CDR2 is FQNEAQ in the germline V gene. The CDR3 DNA reads as TGTGCCAGCAGCGTAGACTTGTACACTGAAGCTTTCTTT. It translates to CASSVDLYTEAFF.

The chain has TRBV19 and TRBJ2-3; D call uncertain. V gave up 2 bases and J gave up 0 bases, with 15 bases separating them. The CDR3 length is 17 residues. Looked up from germline, CDR1 is LNHDA and CDR2 is SQIVND (reference sequence). DNA of the CDR3: TGTGCCAGTAGTATATCCCTTTTCACCGCTAGCACAGATACGCAGTATTTT. This sequence encodes CASSISLFTASTDTQYF.

In this sample, this clonotype turned up once. This CDR3 fails to terminate in the conserved phenylalanine or tryptophan, so it likely reflects a read error. The V gene is TRBV5-5, the J gene TRBJ1-5; weak D call: TRBD1 (5 bases). CDR1 is SGHKS and CDR2 is YYEKEE in the germline V gene (reference sequence). The V and J ends lost 4 bases and 0 bases respectively, with 17 bases between them. The CDR3 has 17 residues. DNA for the CDR3: TGTGCCAGCAGCGACCGAGTGATAAGGGGTAGCAATCAGCCCCAGCATTTG. Its protein is CASSDRVIRGSNQPQHL.

This chain connects TRBV4-1 to TRBJ2-7; D is unresolved. The germline V and J ends were trimmed by 0 bases and 4 bases, with 10 bases remaining between them. Germline V gene lookup returns CDR1 MGHRA and CDR2 YSYEKL. The CDR3 is 14 residues long. CDR3 protein: CASSQDFSVYEQYF. In DNA, the CDR3 is TGCGCCAGCAGCCAAGACTTCAGCGTATACGAGCAGTACTTC.

This chain's CDR3 is CASSYAGLANEQYF. Here the CDR3 DNA reads TGTGCCAGCAGTTACGCTGGACTAGCGAACGAGCAGTACTTC. The rearrangement joins TRBV6-2 or TRBV6-3 to TRBJ2-7; TRBD2 agrees at 9 bases. The CDR3 contains 14 residues. V trimming: 2 bases; J trimming: 5 bases; junction bases outside the gene matches: 4. Germline values: CDR1 MNHEY, CDR2 SVGEGT.